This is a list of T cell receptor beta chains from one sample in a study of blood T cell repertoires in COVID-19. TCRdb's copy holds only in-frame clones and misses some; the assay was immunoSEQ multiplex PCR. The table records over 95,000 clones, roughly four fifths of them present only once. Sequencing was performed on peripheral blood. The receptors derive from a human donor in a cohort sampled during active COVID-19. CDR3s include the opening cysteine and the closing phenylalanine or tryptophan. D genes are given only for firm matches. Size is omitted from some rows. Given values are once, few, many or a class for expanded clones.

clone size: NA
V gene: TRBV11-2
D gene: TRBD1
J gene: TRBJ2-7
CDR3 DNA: TGTGCCAGCAGCTTATTGGGTATTGGGACGGGACAGGGAATCGGGGAGCAGTACTTC
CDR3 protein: CASSLLGIGTGQGIGEQYF

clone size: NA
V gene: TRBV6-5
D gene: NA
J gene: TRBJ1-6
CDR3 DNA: TGTGCCAGCAGCTCAGGGTCCTATAATTCACCCCTCCACTTT
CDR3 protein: CASSSGSYNSPLHF

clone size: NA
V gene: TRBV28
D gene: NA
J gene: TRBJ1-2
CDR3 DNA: TGTGCCAGCAGTTTAGTGGGTGGGAGAGGCAGAAACTATGGCTACACCTTC
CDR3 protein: CASSLVGGRGRNYGYTF

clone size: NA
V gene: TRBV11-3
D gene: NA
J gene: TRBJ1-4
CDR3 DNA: TGTGCCAGCGCTGATGCGGGGGGTAATGAAAAACTGTTTTTT
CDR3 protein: CASADAGGNEKLFF

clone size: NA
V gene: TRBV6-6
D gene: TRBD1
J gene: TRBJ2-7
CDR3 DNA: TGTGCCAGCATCGGAGCCGGGACAGGGGTCCACGAGCAGTACTTC
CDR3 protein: CASIGAGTGVHEQYF

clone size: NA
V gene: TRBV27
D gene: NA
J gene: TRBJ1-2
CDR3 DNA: TGTGCCAGCAGTTCTAGCACAGGGTCCTGGTTTATGGGTGGCTACACCTTC
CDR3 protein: CASSSSTGSWFMGGYTF

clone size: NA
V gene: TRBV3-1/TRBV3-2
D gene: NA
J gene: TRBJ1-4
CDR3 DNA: TGTGCCAGCAGCCAAGGCAGGGGACTAAGCGAAAAACTGTTTTTT
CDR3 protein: CASSQGRGLSEKLFF

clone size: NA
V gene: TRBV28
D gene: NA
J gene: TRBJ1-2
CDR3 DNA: TGTGCCAGTGGGCCGAACTATGGCTACACCTTC
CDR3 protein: CASGPNYGYTF

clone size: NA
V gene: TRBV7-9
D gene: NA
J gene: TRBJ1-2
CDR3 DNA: TGTGCCAGCAGCTTACCCCTTGAGGGGGATGGCTACACCTTC
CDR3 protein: CASSLPLEGDGYTF

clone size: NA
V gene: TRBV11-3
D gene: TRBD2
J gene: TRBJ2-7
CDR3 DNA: TGTGCCAGCAGCTTAGCTTCTAGCGGAACCTACGAGCAGTACTTC
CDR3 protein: CASSLASSGTYEQYF

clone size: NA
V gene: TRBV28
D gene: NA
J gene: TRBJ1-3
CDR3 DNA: TGTGCCAGCAGTGGCGGGGCTGGAAACACCATATATTTT
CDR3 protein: CASSGGAGNTIYF

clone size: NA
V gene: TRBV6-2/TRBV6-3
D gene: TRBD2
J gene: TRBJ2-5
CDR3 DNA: TGTGCCAGCAGCGGGTGGACTAGCGGGGGGGTTAAGACCCAGTACTTC
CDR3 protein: CASSGWTSGGVKTQYF

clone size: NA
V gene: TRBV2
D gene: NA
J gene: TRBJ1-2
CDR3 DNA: TGTGCCAGCAGGGCTCCCCCAGGGGAACTGAAGGTGTTACGTGGCTACACCTTC
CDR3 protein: CASRAPPGELKVLRGYTF

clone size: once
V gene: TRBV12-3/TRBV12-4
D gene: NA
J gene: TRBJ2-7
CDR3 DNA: TGTGCCAGCAGTTTGGACAGCTACGAGCAGTACTTC
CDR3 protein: CASSLDSYEQYF

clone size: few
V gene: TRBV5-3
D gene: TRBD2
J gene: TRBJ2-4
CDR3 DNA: TGTGCCAGAAGCTTGGTGTTAGCGGGAGTTGCGGCAGCCAAAAACATTCAGTACTTC
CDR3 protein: CARSLVLAGVAAAKNIQYF

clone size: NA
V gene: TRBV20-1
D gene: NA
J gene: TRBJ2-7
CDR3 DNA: TGCAGTCTCCTGTCAGGCTACGAGCAGTACTTC
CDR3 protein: CSLLSGYEQYF

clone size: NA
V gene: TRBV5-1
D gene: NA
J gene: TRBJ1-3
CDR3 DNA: TGCGCCAGCAGCCCATTACGGGGAGGGATAAGAGGAAACACCATATATTTT
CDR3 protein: CASSPLRGGIRGNTIYF